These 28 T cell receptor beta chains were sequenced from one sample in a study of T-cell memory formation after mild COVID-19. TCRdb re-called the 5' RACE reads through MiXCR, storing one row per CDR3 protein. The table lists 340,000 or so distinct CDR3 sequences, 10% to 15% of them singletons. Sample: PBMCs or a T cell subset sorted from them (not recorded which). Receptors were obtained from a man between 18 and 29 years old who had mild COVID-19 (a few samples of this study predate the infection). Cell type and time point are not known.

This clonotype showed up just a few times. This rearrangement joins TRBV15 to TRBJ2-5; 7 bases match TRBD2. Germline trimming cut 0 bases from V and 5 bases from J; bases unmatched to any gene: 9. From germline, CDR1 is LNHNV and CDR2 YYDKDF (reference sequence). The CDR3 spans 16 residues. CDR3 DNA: TGTGCCACCAGCAGAGATTGGGGAGGGCCCACGGAGACCCAGTACTTC. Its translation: CATSRDWGGPTETQYF.

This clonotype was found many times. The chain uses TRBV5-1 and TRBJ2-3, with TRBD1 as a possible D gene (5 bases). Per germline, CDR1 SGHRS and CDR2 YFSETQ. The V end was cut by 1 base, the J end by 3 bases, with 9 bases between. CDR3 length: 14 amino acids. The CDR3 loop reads CASSLRQTTDTQYF. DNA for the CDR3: TGCGCCAGCAGCTTGCGACAGACAACAGATACGCAGTATTTT.

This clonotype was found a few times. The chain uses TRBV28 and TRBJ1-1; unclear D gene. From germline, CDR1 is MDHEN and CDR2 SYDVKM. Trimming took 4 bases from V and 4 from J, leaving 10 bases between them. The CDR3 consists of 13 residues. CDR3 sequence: CASSSGWSTEAFF. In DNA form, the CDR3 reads TGTGCCAGCAGTTCGGGGTGGAGCACTGAAGCTTTCTTT.

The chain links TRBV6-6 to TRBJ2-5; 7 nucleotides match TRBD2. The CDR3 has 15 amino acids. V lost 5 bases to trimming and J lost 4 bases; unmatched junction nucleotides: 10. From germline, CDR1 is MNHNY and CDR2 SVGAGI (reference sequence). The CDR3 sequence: CASSDPSGGRETQYF. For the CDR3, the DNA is TGTGCCAGCAGTGACCCTTCGGGGGGTCGAGAGACCCAGTACTTC.

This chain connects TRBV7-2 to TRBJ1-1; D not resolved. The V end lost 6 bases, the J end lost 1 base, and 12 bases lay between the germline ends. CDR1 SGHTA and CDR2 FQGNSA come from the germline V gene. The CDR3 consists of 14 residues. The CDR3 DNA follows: TGTGCCAGCAGGGGCCCAGGAACGAACACTGAAGCTTTCTTT. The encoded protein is CASRGPGTNTEAFF.

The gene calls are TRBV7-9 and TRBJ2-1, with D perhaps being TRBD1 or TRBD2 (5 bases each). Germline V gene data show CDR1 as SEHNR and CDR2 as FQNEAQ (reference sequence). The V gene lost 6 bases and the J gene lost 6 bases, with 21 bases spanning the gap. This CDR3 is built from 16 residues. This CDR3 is CASRLMRRETGNEQFF. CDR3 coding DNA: TGTGCCAGCAGGCTGATGCGTCGGGAAACAGGCAATGAGCAGTTCTTC. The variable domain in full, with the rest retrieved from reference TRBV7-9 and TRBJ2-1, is DTGVSQNPRHKITKRGQNVTFRCDPISEHNRLYWYRQTLGQGPEFLTYFQNEAQLEKSRLLSDRFSAERPKGSFSTLEIQRTEQGDSAMYLCASRLMRRETGNEQFFGPGTRLTVL.

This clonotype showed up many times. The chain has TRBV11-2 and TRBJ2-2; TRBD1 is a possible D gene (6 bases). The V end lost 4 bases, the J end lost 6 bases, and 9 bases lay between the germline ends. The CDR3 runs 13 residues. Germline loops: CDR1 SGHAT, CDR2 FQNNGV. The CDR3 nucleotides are TGTGCCAGCAGCTCGTACAGGGCCGGGGAGCTGTTTTTT. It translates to CASSSYRAGELFF.

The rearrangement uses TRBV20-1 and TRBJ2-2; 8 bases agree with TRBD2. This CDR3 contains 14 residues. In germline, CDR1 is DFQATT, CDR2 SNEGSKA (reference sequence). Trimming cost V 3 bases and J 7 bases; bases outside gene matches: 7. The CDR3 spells CSASLAGGHGELFF. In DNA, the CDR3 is TGCAGTGCTAGCCTTGCGGGGGGACACGGGGAGCTGTTTTTT.

CDR3 in DNA: TGTGCCAGCAGCTTAGTGACAGGGGAAATTGAGACCCAGTACTTC. Protein: CASSLVTGEIETQYF. The chain couples TRBV7-7 to TRBJ2-5, with 8 bases fitting TRBD1. CDR1 and CDR2 (germline): SSHAT, FNYEAQ (reference sequence). V shed 1 base and J 5 bases; nucleotides not matched to a gene: 6. The CDR3 is 15 amino acids.

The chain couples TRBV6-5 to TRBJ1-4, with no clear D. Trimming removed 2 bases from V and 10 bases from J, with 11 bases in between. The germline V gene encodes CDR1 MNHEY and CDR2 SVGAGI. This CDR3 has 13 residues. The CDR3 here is CASSYDPTAKLFF. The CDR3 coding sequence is TGTGCCAGCAGTTACGATCCGACTGCAAAACTGTTTTTT.

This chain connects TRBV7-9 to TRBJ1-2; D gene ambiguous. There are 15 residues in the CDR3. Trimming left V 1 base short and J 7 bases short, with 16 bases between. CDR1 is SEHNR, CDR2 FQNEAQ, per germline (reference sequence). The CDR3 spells CASSLESGSAFGYTF. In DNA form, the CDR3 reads TGTGCCAGCAGCTTAGAGTCGGGTTCTGCTTTTGGCTACACCTTC.

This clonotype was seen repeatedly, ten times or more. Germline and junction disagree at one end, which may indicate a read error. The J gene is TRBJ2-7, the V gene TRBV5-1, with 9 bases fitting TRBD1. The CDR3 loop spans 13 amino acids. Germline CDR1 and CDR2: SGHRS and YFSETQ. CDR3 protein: CASSLTGGYEQYF. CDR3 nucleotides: TGTGCCAGCAGCCTGACAGGGGGATACGAGCAGTACTTC.

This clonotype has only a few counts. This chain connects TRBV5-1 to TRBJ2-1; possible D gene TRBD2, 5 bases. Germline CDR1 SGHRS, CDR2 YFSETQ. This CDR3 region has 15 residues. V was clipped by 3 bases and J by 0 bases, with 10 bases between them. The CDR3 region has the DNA TGCGCCAGCAGCTACGGGGAGAGCTCCTACAATGAGCAGTTCTTC. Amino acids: CASSYGESSYNEQFF.

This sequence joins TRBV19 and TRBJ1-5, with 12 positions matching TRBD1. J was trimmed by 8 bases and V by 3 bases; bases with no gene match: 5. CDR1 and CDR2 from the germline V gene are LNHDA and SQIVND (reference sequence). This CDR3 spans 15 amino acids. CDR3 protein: CASSMGTGGAEPQHF. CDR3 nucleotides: TGTGCCAGTAGTATGGGGACAGGGGGCGCGGAGCCCCAGCATTTT.

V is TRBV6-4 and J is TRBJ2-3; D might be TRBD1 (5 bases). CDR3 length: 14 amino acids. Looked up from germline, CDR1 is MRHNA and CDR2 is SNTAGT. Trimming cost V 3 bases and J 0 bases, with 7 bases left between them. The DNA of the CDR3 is TGTGCCAGCAGTGAACAGGCCAGCACAGATACGCAGTATTTT. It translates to CASSEQASTDTQYF.

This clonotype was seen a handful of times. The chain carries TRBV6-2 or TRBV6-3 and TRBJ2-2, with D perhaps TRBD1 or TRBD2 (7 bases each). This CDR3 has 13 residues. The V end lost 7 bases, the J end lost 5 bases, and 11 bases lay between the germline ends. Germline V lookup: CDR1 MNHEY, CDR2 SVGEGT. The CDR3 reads CASIQGGTGELFF. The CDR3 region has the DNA TGTGCCAGCATCCAGGGGGGGACCGGGGAGCTGTTTTTT.

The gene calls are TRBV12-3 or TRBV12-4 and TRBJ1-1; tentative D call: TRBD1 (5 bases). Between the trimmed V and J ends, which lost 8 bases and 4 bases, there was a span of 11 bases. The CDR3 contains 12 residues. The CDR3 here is CASARGTTEAFF. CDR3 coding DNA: TGTGCCAGCGCAAGGGGAACCACTGAAGCTTTCTTT.

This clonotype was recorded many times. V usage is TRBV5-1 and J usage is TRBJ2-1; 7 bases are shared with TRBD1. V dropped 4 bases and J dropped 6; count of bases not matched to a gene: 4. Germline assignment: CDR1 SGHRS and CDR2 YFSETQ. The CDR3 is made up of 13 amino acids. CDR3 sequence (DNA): TGCGCCAGCAGCAAGACAGGGTTCAATGAGCAGTTCTTC. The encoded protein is CASSKTGFNEQFF.

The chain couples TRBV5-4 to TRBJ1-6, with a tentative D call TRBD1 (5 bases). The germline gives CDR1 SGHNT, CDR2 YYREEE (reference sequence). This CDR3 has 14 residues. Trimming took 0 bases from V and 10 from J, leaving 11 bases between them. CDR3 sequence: CASSLGGPGSPLHF. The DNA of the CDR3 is TGTGCCAGCAGCTTGGGGGGACCTGGGTCACCCCTCCACTTT. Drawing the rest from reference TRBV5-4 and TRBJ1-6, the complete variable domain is ETGVTQSPTHLIKTRGQQVTLRCSSQSGHNTVSWYQQALGQGPQFIFQYYREEENGRGNFPPRFSGLQFPNYSSELNVNALELDDSALYLCASSLGGPGSPLHFGNGTRLTVT.

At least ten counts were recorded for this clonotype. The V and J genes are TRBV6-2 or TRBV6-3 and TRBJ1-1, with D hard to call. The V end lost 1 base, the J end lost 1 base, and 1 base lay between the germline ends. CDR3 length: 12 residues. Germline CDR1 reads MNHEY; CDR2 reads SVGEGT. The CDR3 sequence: CASSYWNTEAFF. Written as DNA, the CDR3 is TGTGCCAGCAGTTACTGGAACACTGAAGCTTTCTTT.

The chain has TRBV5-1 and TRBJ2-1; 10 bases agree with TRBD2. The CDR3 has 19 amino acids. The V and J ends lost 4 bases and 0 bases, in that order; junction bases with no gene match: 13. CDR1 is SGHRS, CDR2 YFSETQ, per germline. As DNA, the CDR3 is TGCGCCAGCAGCCGAAGCCCTAGCGGGGGCGCGAGCTCCTACAATGAGCAGTTCTTC. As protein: CASSRSPSGGASSYNEQFF.

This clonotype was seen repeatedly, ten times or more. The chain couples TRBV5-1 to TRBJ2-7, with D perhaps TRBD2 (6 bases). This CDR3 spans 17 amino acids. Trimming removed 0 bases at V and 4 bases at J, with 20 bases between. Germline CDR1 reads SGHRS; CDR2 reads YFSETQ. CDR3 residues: CASSLVPGDGEIYEQYF. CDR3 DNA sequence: TGCGCCAGCAGCTTGGTTCCGGGAGACGGGGAGATTTACGAGCAGTACTTC.

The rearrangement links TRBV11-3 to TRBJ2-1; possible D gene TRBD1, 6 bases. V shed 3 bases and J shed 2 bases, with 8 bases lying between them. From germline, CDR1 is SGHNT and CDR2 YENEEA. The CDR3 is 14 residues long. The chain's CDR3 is CASSLGQPYNEQFF. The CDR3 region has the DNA TGTGCCAGCAGCTTGGGACAACCCTACAATGAGCAGTTCTTC.

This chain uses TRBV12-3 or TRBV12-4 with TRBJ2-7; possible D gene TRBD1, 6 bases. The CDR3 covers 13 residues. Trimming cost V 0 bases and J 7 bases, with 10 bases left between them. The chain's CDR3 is CASSLAGAREQYV. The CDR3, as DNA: TGTGCCAGCAGTTTAGCGGGGGCGCGAGAGCAGTACGTC.

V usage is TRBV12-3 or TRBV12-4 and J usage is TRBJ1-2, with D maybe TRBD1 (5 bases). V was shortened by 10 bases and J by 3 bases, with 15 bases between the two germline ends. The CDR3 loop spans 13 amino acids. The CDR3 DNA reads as TGTGCCACCCATCACGACAGCCACTATGGCTACACCTTC. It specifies CATHHDSHYGYTF.

The CDR3, as DNA: TGTGCCAGTAGTATACTAGCGTCGGGGGAGCAGTACTTC. As protein: CASSILASGEQYF. The chain joins TRBV19 to TRBJ2-7; TRBD2 might be the D (6 bases). With 2 bases removed from V and 7 bases from J, the gap between germline ends came to 12 bases. The CDR3 has 13 residues. Germline CDR1 and CDR2: LNHDA and SQIVND (reference sequence).

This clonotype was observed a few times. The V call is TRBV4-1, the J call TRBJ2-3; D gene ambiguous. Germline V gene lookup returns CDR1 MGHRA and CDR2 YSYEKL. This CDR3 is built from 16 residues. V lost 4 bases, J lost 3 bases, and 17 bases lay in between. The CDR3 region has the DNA TGCGCCAGCAGCCCGTTGGGTCCTACCCTGACAGATACGCAGTATTTT. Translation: CASSPLGPTLTDTQYF.

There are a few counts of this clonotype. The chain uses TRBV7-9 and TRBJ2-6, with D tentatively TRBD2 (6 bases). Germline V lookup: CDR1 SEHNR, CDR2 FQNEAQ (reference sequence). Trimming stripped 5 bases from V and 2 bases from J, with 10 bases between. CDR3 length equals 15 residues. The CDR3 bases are TGTGCCAGCAGCCCCTGGGAGGCTGGGGCCAACGTCCTGACTTTC. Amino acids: CASSPWEAGANVLTF.